This TCR beta chain was obtained from a study of T cells in localized non-small cell lung cancer. Study-wide results and limits: Sequencing was limited to one tumor region, leaving the possibility of heterogeneity open. Within adjacent lung there appeared a median around 55 of the top 100 tumor clones.

Details on this clone: The antigen remains undetermined.

The data were produced by immunoSEQ multiplex PCR, yet TCRdb's version contains in-frame clones alone and is incomplete. The table records some 20,000 clones, 75% to 90% of them present only once. CDR1 is SGHNT and CDR2 is YENEEA in the germline V gene. The CDR3 runs to 14 residues. V lost 5 bases and J 4 bases, leaving 12 bases between the germline ends. The chain recombines TRBV11-3 with TRBJ1-3; D remains ambiguous. The sequence came from a man between 40 and 75 years old with stage II squamous cell lung carcinoma. Material: PBMCs, obtained before any cancer treatment. The CDR3 coding sequence is TGTGCCAGCAGCCTGACTACGCCGGGAAACACCATATATTTT. Protein: CASSLTTPGNTIYF.